This is a list of T cell receptor beta chains from one sample in a study of blood T cell repertoires in COVID-19. Clones were read by immunoSEQ multiplex PCR, and TCRdb kept only the in-frame ones, dropping some. The sample consists of fewer than 350,000 clones, around 81% of them appearing once. Sequencing was performed on peripheral blood. Source of these receptors: an older woman with active or convalescent COVID-19. Each CDR3 is given with its conserved first and last residue. The order of the fields is V gene, clone size, J gene, D gene, CDR3 protein, CDR3 DNA. D genes are given only for firm matches. Expanded clones are given a class, and other clones once, few, many or no size at all.

>TRBV19|-|TRBJ2-5|-
CASGQRIQETQYF
TGTGCCAGTGGACAACGGATCCAAGAGACCCAGTACTTC
>TRBV29-1|-|TRBJ2-1|TRBD1
CSVSGPGGEQFF
TGCAGCGTGTCCGGGCCAGGGGGTGAGCAGTTCTTC
>TRBV11-2|-|TRBJ2-2|-
CASSLDLVTGELFF
TGTGCCAGCAGCTTAGATTTAGTAACCGGGGAGCTGTTTTTT
>TRBV19|-|TRBJ1-4|TRBD1
CASSVPGQGMTNEKLFF
TGTGCCAGTAGTGTTCCGGGACAGGGTATGACTAATGAAAAACTGTTTTTT
>TRBV27|-|TRBJ2-7|TRBD1
CASSPGQGVGYEQYF
TGTGCCAGCAGTCCCGGGCAGGGGGTGGGCTACGAGCAGTACTTC
>TRBV11-2|-|TRBJ2-7|TRBD1
CASSGGQGPYEQYF
TGTGCCAGCAGCGGGGGACAGGGGCCCTACGAGCAGTACTTC
>TRBV11-1|-|TRBJ2-2|TRBD2
CASSLLLAGGTGELFF
TGTGCCAGCAGCTTATTACTCGCGGGAGGGACCGGGGAGCTGTTTTTT
>TRBV7-2|once|TRBJ1-4|-
CASSLQGQPPNEKLFF
TGTGCCAGCAGCTTACAGGGCCAACCTCCTAATGAAAAACTGTTTTTT
>TRBV29-1|-|TRBJ1-1|-
CSVAFTLGRNTEAFF
TGCAGCGTTGCGTTTACCCTTGGCCGGAACACTGAAGCTTTCTTT
>TRBV19|-|TRBJ2-1|TRBD2
CASRWGGSSYNEQFF
TGTGCCAGTAGGTGGGGGGGTAGCTCCTACAATGAGCAGTTCTTC
>TRBV7-9|once|TRBJ1-2|-
CASSLGVGSEISYTF
TGTGCCAGCAGCTTAGGAGTAGGTAGCGAAATTAGCTACACCTTC
>TRBV24-1|-|TRBJ1-6|-
CATSDLVGTYNSPLHF
TGTGCCACCAGTGATTTGGTCGGGACTTATAATTCACCCCTCCACTTT
>TRBV19|-|TRBJ1-2|-
CASAWGNGYTF
TGTGCCAGTGCCTGGGGCAATGGCTACACCTTC
>TRBV5-4|-|TRBJ1-2|TRBD1
CASSQDRGKIAF
TGTGCCAGCAGCCAAGACAGGGGAAAAATCGCCTTC
>TRBV6-2/TRBV6-3|few|TRBJ2-7|-
CASSPTAITGNLRVHEQYF
TGTGCCAGCAGTCCGACCGCGATTACCGGGAACTTAAGGGTCCACGAGCAGTACTTC
>TRBV30|-|TRBJ1-1|TRBD1
CAWDRTGTGTEAFF
TGTGCCTGGGACCGGACAGGGACGGGGACTGAAGCTTTCTTT
>TRBV7-2|-|TRBJ2-7|-
CASSFTHLGGYEQYF
TGTGCCAGCAGCTTTACCCACCTAGGGGGATACGAGCAGTACTTC
>TRBV6-5|-|TRBJ2-1|TRBD2
CASSYGGGYNEQFF
TGTGCCAGCAGTTACGGCGGGGGGTACAATGAGCAGTTCTTC
>TRBV4-2|-|TRBJ2-1|TRBD2
CASSQKSSGGSYNEQFF
TGTGCCAGCAGCCAAAAGTCTAGCGGGGGCTCCTACAATGAGCAGTTCTTC
>TRBV18|-|TRBJ2-5|TRBD2
CASSPAGGGGPETQYF
TGTGCCAGCTCACCAGCCGGGGGGGGCGGCCCAGAGACCCAGTACTTC
>TRBV10-1|-|TRBJ1-2|-
CASSESPLYGYTF
TGCGCCAGCAGTGAGTCCCCCCTCTATGGCTACACCTTC
>TRBV3-1/TRBV3-2|-|TRBJ2-1|TRBD2
CASSQLTTHRPGLAFHEQFF
TGTGCCAGCAGCCAACTAACGACCCACAGACCGGGACTAGCCTTTCATGAGCAGTTCTTC
>TRBV6-5|once|TRBJ2-1|TRBD1
CASSYTGTGYNEQFF
TGTGCCAGCAGTTATACCGGGACAGGGTACAATGAGCAGTTCTTC
>TRBV7-9|-|TRBJ1-6|TRBD1
CASSQGVDNSPLHF
TGTGCCAGCAGCCAGGGGGTGGATAATTCACCCCTCCACTTT
>TRBV5-3|-|TRBJ1-1|-
CARSLDRGLNTEAFF
TGTGCCAGAAGCTTGGATAGGGGCTTGAACACTGAAGCTTTCTTT
>TRBV7-9|many|TRBJ1-4|-
CASSLSSGLLNEKLFF
TGTGCCAGCAGCTTAAGCTCCGGACTCCTTAATGAAAAACTGTTTTTT
>TRBV27|-|TRBJ2-3|TRBD1
CASWNLGQGFSTDTQYF
TGTGCCAGCTGGAACCTCGGACAGGGCTTTAGCACAGATACGCAGTATTTT
>TRBV30|-|TRBJ2-1|TRBD2
CAWSGGLAGGYNEQFF
TGTGCCTGGAGTGGGGGACTAGCGGGGGGTTACAATGAGCAGTTCTTC
>TRBV24-1|-|TRBJ2-1|-
CATSDLKQPEQFF
TGTGCCACCAGTGATTTAAAACAGCCTGAGCAGTTCTTC
>TRBV2|-|TRBJ1-2|-
CASSRGTNYGYTF
TGTGCCAGCAGCAGGGGTACTAACTATGGCTACACCTTC
>TRBV12-5|-|TRBJ1-5|TRBD1
CASGTGGEAGQPQHF
TGTGCTAGTGGTACAGGGGGCGAGGCGGGTCAGCCCCAGCATTTT
>TRBV7-3|-|TRBJ2-5|-
CASSFYRGWDQETQYF
TGTGCCAGCAGCTTTTATAGGGGCTGGGACCAAGAGACCCAGTACTTC
>TRBV3-1/TRBV3-2|once|TRBJ2-7|-
CASSQAPGLIYEQYF
TGTGCCAGCAGCCAGGCCCCAGGGCTTATCTACGAGCAGTACTTC
>TRBV30|-|TRBJ2-5|-
CAWSRPGAETQYF
TGTGCCTGGAGTAGGCCTGGGGCCGAGACCCAGTACTTC
>TRBV6-1|few|TRBJ2-1|-
CASSERGLGSYNEQFF
TGTGCCAGCAGTGAACGGGGACTTGGCTCCTACAATGAGCAGTTCTTC
>TRBV7-2|-|TRBJ1-5|-
CASSFLAGDQPQHF
TGTGCCAGCAGCTTCCTTGCAGGGGATCAGCCCCAGCATTTT
>TRBV5-6|-|TRBJ2-1|-
CASSFGGETYNEQFF
TGTGCCAGCAGCTTTGGCGGGGAAACCTACAATGAGCAGTTCTTC
>TRBV29-1|-|TRBJ1-2|-
CSVEGAGRGYGYTF
TGCAGCGTTGAAGGGGCGGGGCGCGGCTATGGCTACACCTTC